One and the same sample provided the 15 T cell receptor beta chains below, sequenced in a study of T cell clonotyping in hematopoietic cell transplantation. Profiling relied on immunoSEQ multiplex PCR, and the TCRdb table lists in-frame clones only, not all of them. The data contain around 16,000 clones, 61% of them singletons. This material consisted of PBMCs, taken 30 days after allogeneic stem cell transplant. The source of these receptors is a male patient between 45 and 60 years old who had an allogeneic stem cell transplant from an unrelated donor, so T cells may come from the graft donor. Some clones in this sample may be carry-over from other donors' samples.

V gene TRBV2 combines with J gene TRBJ1-3, with D unclear. Germline V lookup: CDR1 SNHLY, CDR2 FYNNEI. V was trimmed by 2 bases and J by 6 bases, leaving 11 bases between them. The CDR3 runs to 14 residues. The CDR3 sequence is CASSESGLVNTIYF. DNA of the CDR3: TGTGCCAGCAGTGAATCCGGGTTGGTAAACACCATATATTTT. Combining the CDR3 with reference TRBV2 and TRBJ1-3 gives the whole variable domain EPEVTQTPSHQVTQMGQEVILRCVPISNHLYFYWYRQILGQKVEFLVSFYNNEISEKSEIFDDQFSVERPDGSNFTLKIRSTKLEDSAMYFCASSESGLVNTIYFGEGSWLTVV.

The chain carries TRBV7-2 and TRBJ2-7; 7 positions agree with TRBD1. This CDR3 contains 13 residues. With V trimmed by 0 bases and J by 4 bases, 0 bases remained unmatched. Germline V gene lookup returns CDR1 SGHTA and CDR2 FQGNSA. The CDR3: CASSLATGYEQYF. CDR3 bases: TGTGCCAGCAGCTTAGCGACAGGGTACGAGCAGTACTTC. Drawing the rest from reference TRBV7-2 and TRBJ2-7, the complete variable domain is GAGVSQSPSNKVTEKGKDVELRCDPISGHTALYWYRQSLGQGLEFLIYFQGNSAPDKSGLPSDRFSAERTGGSVSTLTIQRTQQEDSAVYLCASSLATGYEQYFGPGTRLTVT.

A few counts support this clone. The chain couples TRBV6-1 to TRBJ2-7; TRBD1 might be the D (6 bases). The V end lost 10 bases, the J end lost 2 bases, and 21 bases lay between the germline ends. This CDR3 has 15 amino acids. Germline V gene lookup returns CDR1 MNHNS and CDR2 SASEGT. CDR3: CATSAQDSPAYEQYF. The DNA for the CDR3 is TGTGCCACCTCCGCGCAGGACAGCCCCGCCTACGAGCAGTACTTC.

This chain connects TRBV20-1 to TRBJ1-2, with D unresolved. CDR3 length: 10 residues. Germline CDR1 reads DFQATT; CDR2 reads SNEGSKA (reference sequence). The V and J ends lost 4 bases and 8 bases respectively, with 8 bases between them. CDR3 in amino acids: CSAIREGYTF. The CDR3 DNA is TGCAGTGCTATTAGAGAAGGCTACACCTTC.

This chain links TRBV7-3 with TRBJ2-1, with TRBD2 identical over 11 bases. V trimming: 4 bases; J trimming: 7 bases; junction bases outside the gene matches: 9. Germline loops: CDR1 SGHTA, CDR2 FQGTGA. The CDR3 is 16 amino acids. CDR3 DNA sequence: TGTGCCAGCAGCTCACTGACTAGCGGGGTAGGAAATGAGCAGTTCTTC. Translation gives CASSSLTSGVGNEQFF.

This rearrangement joins TRBV5-1 to TRBJ2-3, with 13 nucleotides matching TRBD2. The CDR3 contains 16 residues. CDR1 and CDR2 from the germline V gene are SGHRS and YFSETQ. V shed 4 bases, J shed 5 bases, and the junction held 7 bases outside the gene matches. The CDR3 DNA sequence: TGCGCCAGCAGCACAAGGACTAGCGGGGGAGGAGATACGCAGTATTTT. Its translation is CASSTRTSGGGDTQYF.

The gene calls are TRBV29-1 and TRBJ1-1; D remains ambiguous. Trimming removed 2 bases at V and 1 base at J, with 8 bases between. The germline CDR1 and CDR2 sequences are SQVTM and ANQGSEA. The CDR3 loop spans 13 amino acids. For the CDR3, the DNA is TGCAGCGTTGAAATCAGCCCGAACACTGAAGCTTTCTTT. Its translation is CSVEISPNTEAFF.

The CDR3 protein is CASTRGASGTYNEQFF. The CDR3, as DNA: TGTGCCAGCACCAGGGGGGCTAGCGGAACCTACAATGAGCAGTTCTTC. This chain joins TRBV11-2 and TRBJ2-1; D is perhaps TRBD1 or TRBD2 (7 bases each). Between the trimmed V and J ends, which lost 7 bases and 2 bases, there was a span of 18 bases. CDR1 is SGHAT, CDR2 FQNNGV, per germline. CDR3 length equals 16 residues.

The chain combines TRBV5-1 with TRBJ2-2, with 11 nucleotides matching TRBD2. Germline CDR1 reads SGHRS; CDR2 reads YFSETQ. V trimming: 0 bases; J trimming: 5 bases; junction bases outside the gene matches: 3. The CDR3 is 16 amino acids. CDR3: CASSLGLAGRTGELFF. The CDR3 DNA reads as TGCGCCAGCAGCTTGGGACTAGCGGGAAGGACCGGGGAGCTGTTTTTT.

This clone appeared a few times. The chain couples TRBV28 to TRBJ2-7, with TRBD2 matching 12 bases. The CDR3 consists of 15 residues. V dropped 5 bases and J dropped 2; count of bases not matched to a gene: 4. Germline values: CDR1 MDHEN, CDR2 SYDVKM. CDR3 sequence (DNA): TGTGCCAGCAGTCCGACTAGCGGGGGCACCTACGAGCAGTACTTC. Residues: CASSPTSGGTYEQYF. The full variable domain, rest sourced from reference TRBV28 and TRBJ2-7, is DVKVTQSSRYLVKRTGEKVFLECVQDMDHENMFWYRQDPGLGLRLIYFSYDVKMKEKGDIPEGYSVSREKKERFSLILESASTNQTSMYLCASSPTSGGTYEQYFGPGTRLTVT.

The gene calls are TRBV4-3 and TRBJ1-6; tentatively, D is TRBD1 (5 bases). CDR1 and CDR2 (germline): LGHNA, YSLEER. CDR3 length equals 14 residues. V lost 1 base and J lost 8, with 9 bases in between. The CDR3 sequence is CASSQGREHSPLHF. CDR3 DNA: TGCGCCAGCAGCCAAGGCAGGGAACATTCACCCCTCCACTTT.

The chain employs TRBV30 and TRBJ2-2, with D perhaps matching TRBD1 (6 bases). The germline V gene has CDR1 GTSNPN and CDR2 SVGIG (reference sequence). With 5 bases removed from V and 4 bases from J, the gap between germline ends came to 14 bases. This CDR3 is built from 14 residues. As DNA, the CDR3 is TGTGCCTGGCCAATGGACAGCAGCACCGGGGAGCTGTTTTTT. Translation gives CAWPMDSSTGELFF.

This clone was counted only a few times. The chain couples TRBV7-2 to TRBJ1-2; 12 bases are a match to TRBD1. V dropped 0 bases and J dropped 8; count of bases not matched to a gene: 7. The CDR3 extends over 16 amino acids. Germline V CDR1 and CDR2: SGHTA, FQGNSA. CDR3 in DNA: TGTGCCAGCAGCTTAGCGACCGGGACAGGGGGCAGGGGCTACACCTTC. Translated, it gives CASSLATGTGGRGYTF.

J is TRBJ1-4 and V is TRBV5-1; the match to TRBD1 covers 7 bases. Germline lookup yields CDR1 SGHRS and CDR2 YFSETQ. This CDR3 contains 16 residues. The junction had 11 bases not matched to a gene; V was cut back by 3 bases and J by 6 bases. The CDR3: CASSSNRGRGDEKLFF. CDR3 coding DNA: TGCGCCAGCAGCTCCAACAGGGGCCGAGGTGATGAAAAACTGTTTTTT.

V is TRBV29-1 and J is TRBJ2-5; D call uncertain. This CDR3 has 11 amino acids. Germline assignment: CDR1 SQVTM and CDR2 ANQGSEA. V was shortened by 3 bases and J by 5 bases, with 7 bases between the two germline ends. The CDR3 protein is CSVDWLETQYF. The CDR3 coding sequence is TGCAGCGTTGATTGGCTGGAGACCCAGTACTTC.